These 11 T cell receptor beta chains originate from one sample sequenced in a study of T cell repertoires in cytomegalovirus infection. From the reads, TCRdb called clonotypes with MiXCR, one entry per CDR3 protein. This sample has fewer than 950,000 distinct CDR3 sequences; about 33% occur once, and the top ten carry around an eighth. For these TCRs, the target antigens are not known. The sample in question was cultured CD8+ T cells from PBMCs, obtained from culture after CMV antigen stimulation. Source of these receptors: a human donor in good health (CMV status not recorded). Some clones in this sample may be carry-over from other donors' samples.

The rearrangement joins TRBV20-1 to TRBJ2-7, with 8 bases aligning to TRBD1. The junction had 6 bases not matched to a gene; V was cut back by 0 bases and J by 2 bases. Germline-derived CDR1 and CDR2 are DFQATT and SNEGSKA (reference sequence). This CDR3 has 15 residues. CDR3 nucleotide sequence: TGCAGTGCTAGAGACCCGACAGGGGCGGCCTACGAGCAGTACTTC. It is translated as CSARDPTGAAYEQYF.

This rearrangement joins TRBV7-6 to TRBJ2-3; the D gene is possibly TRBD1 (6 bases). V dropped 5 bases and J dropped 6 bases, with 18 bases sitting between them. Looked up from germline, CDR1 is SGHVS and CDR2 is FNYEAQ. The CDR3 is made up of 15 amino acids. In DNA, the CDR3 is TGTGCCAGCAGCCAAAGAGCGACAGGCGGGGATACGCAGTATTTT. Protein product: CASSQRATGGDTQYF.

Only a few counts were recorded for this clonotype. J is TRBJ1-3 and V is TRBV7-9, with 7 nucleotides matching TRBD1. This CDR3 contains 14 residues. With 7 bases clipped from V and 2 bases from J, the junction kept 5 bases outside the gene matches. Germline V gene data show CDR1 as SEHNR and CDR2 as FQNEAQ (reference sequence). In DNA form, the CDR3 reads TGTGCCAGCAAAGGACAGGAGCCTGGAAACACCATATATTTT. Amino acid sequence: CASKGQEPGNTIYF.

The table lists this clonotype with many counts. The V gene is TRBV7-8, the J gene TRBJ1-1; no reliable D call. The CDR3 spans 16 residues. CDR1 is SGHVS and CDR2 is FQNEAQ in the germline V gene. Trimming cost V 5 bases and J 0 bases, with 16 bases left between them. This chain's CDR3 is CASSKMAATMNTEAFF. In DNA form, the CDR3 reads TGTGCCAGCAGCAAAATGGCAGCAACTATGAACACTGAAGCTTTCTTT.

This chain links TRBV27 with TRBJ2-3; no firm D call. The CDR3 runs to 15 residues. V lost 5 bases, J lost 1 base, and 13 bases lay in between. In germline, CDR1 is MNHEY, CDR2 SMNVEV (reference sequence). CDR3 sequence reads: CASSAWDEGTDTQYF. The DNA for the CDR3 is TGTGCCAGCAGTGCCTGGGATGAGGGCACAGATACGCAGTATTTT.

This clonotype showed up just a few times. V usage is TRBV18 and J usage is TRBJ1-5; weak D call: TRBD1 (5 bases). V was cut by 5 bases and J by 3 bases, with 14 bases left in between. Looked up from germline, CDR1 is KGHSH and CDR2 is LQKENI. The length of the CDR3 is 15 residues. The CDR3 protein is CASSYFDRNNQPQHF. CDR3 coding DNA: TGTGCCAGCTCATATTTCGACAGAAACAATCAGCCCCAGCATTTT.

This clonotype was detected a few times. The chain has TRBV19 and TRBJ1-2; D remains unclear. The CDR3 contains 11 residues. Germline V gives CDR1 LNHDA, CDR2 SQIVND (reference sequence). Trimming removed 10 bases at V and 7 bases at J, with 13 bases between. The CDR3: CATSIGGGYTF. Written as DNA, the CDR3 is TGTGCCACCTCAATAGGTGGTGGCTACACCTTC.

This sequence joins TRBV12-3 or TRBV12-4 and TRBJ1-4; no firm D call. This CDR3 is 13 amino acids long. V dropped 2 bases and J dropped 4 bases, with 5 bases sitting between them. As DNA, the CDR3 is TGTGCCAGCAGTTTACGGTATAATGAAAAACTGTTTTTT. Protein sequence: CASSLRYNEKLFF.

CDR3 DNA sequence: TGCAGCGTGTGGGGGGGAAGCACCGGGGAGCTGTTTTTT. This sequence encodes CSVWGGSTGELFF. The gene calls are TRBV29-1 and TRBJ2-2, with 7 bases matching TRBD2. Germline loops: CDR1 SQVTM, CDR2 ANQGSEA. J was trimmed by 4 bases and V by 6 bases; bases with no gene match: 5. The CDR3 has 13 amino acids.

There are many counts of this clonotype. The chain's CDR3 is CASSFGTNYGYTF. CDR3 coding DNA: TGTGCCAGCAGTTTTGGCACTAACTATGGCTACACCTTC. The chain carries TRBV28 and TRBJ1-2; D remains ambiguous. V gave up 3 bases and J gave up 0 bases, with 5 bases separating them. Germline V gene lookup returns CDR1 MDHEN and CDR2 SYDVKM. This CDR3 is 13 amino acids long.

The chain employs TRBV7-9 and TRBJ1-1; no reliable D call. Trimming pared 3 bases from V and 5 bases from J, leaving 13 bases between. The CDR3 spans 14 residues. CDR1 and CDR2 (germline): SEHNR, FQNEAQ (reference sequence). DNA of the CDR3: TGTGCCAGCAGCTTTGGCAGGCTAGGGACTGAAGCTTTCTTT. It yields the protein CASSFGRLGTEAFF.